The 9 T cell receptor beta chains reported below all come from one sample, sequenced in a study of radiotherapy plus CTLA-4 blockade in lung cancer. Using immunoSEQ multiplex PCR, the repertoire was profiled, and TCRdb retains in-frame clones only, with some absent. The data contain roughly 90,000 clones, about 86% of them singletons. Material: peripheral blood, obtained from a patient treated with radiotherapy plus ipilimumab. The source is a human donor with non-small cell lung cancer that progressed on radiotherapy plus ipilimumab.

This sequence joins TRBV5-1 and TRBJ2-2; D is unresolved. The germline V and J ends were trimmed by 4 bases and 3 bases, with 13 bases remaining between them. Germline loops: CDR1 SGHRS, CDR2 YFSETQ. CDR3 length equals 15 residues. Here the CDR3 DNA reads TGCGCCAGCAGCCCCAGCTCTACTTACACCGGGGAGCTGTTTTTT. This gives the protein CASSPSSTYTGELFF. Filled out from reference TRBV5-1 and TRBJ2-2, the complete variable domain reads KAGVTQTPRYLIKTRGQQVTLSCSPISGHRSVSWYQQTPGQGLQFLFEYFSETQRNKGNFPGRFSGRQFSNSRSEMNVSTLELGDSALYLCASSPSSTYTGELFFGEGSRLTVL.

This CDR3 reads CASSTGTVSSYEQYF. The DNA for the CDR3 is TGTGCCAGCAGTACCGGGACGGTGAGCTCCTACGAGCAGTACTTC. The V and J genes are TRBV5-6 and TRBJ2-7; D might be TRBD1 or TRBD2, each matching 5 bases. This CDR3 is 15 amino acids long. Trimming took 5 bases from V and 0 from J, leaving 15 bases between them. Germline CDR1 is SGHDT and CDR2 is YYEEEE. The variable domain in full, with the rest retrieved from reference TRBV5-6 and TRBJ2-7, is DAGVTQSPTHLIKTRGQQVTLRCSPKSGHDTVSWYQQALGQGPQFIFQYYEEEERQRGNFPDRFSGHQFPNYSSELNVNALLLGDSALYLCASSTGTVSSYEQYFGPGTRLTVT.

J is TRBJ1-2 and V is TRBV6-1; TRBD1 aligns across 8 bases. Looked up from germline, CDR1 is MNHNS and CDR2 is SASEGT. Trimming removed 0 bases from V and 3 bases from J; junction bases left unmatched: 9. The CDR3 consists of 17 residues. For the CDR3, the DNA is TGTGCCAGCAGTGAAGCTGTCCAGGGGGCGCGGCACTATGGCTACACCTTC. This sequence encodes CASSEAVQGARHYGYTF.

V usage is TRBV6-1 and J usage is TRBJ1-4, with a tentative D call TRBD1 (6 bases). CDR1 and CDR2 from the germline V gene are MNHNS and SASEGT. Trimming took 10 bases from V and 7 from J, leaving 19 bases between them. This CDR3 is 14 amino acids long. For the CDR3, the DNA is TGTGCCACCAATCGGGGGGCCATTGGTGAAAAACTGTTTTTT. Protein product: CATNRGAIGEKLFF.

This chain uses TRBV19 with TRBJ1-2; 9 nucleotides align to TRBD1. The CDR3 covers 16 residues. V trimming: 1 base; J trimming: 3 bases; junction bases outside the gene matches: 6. The germline CDR1 and CDR2 sequences are LNHDA and SQIVND (reference sequence). Here the CDR3 reads CASSIVPRTGDYGYTF. The CDR3 DNA sequence: TGTGCCAGTAGTATAGTTCCCCGGACAGGGGACTATGGCTACACCTTC.

This clone was counted a few times. This chain connects TRBV11-3 to TRBJ2-3; tentatively, D is TRBD2 (6 bases). CDR1 and CDR2 from the germline V gene are SGHNT and YENEEA. CDR3 length: 13 residues. V lost 8 bases and J lost 0, with 9 bases in between. DNA of the CDR3: TGTGCCAGCGGGCGGGATAGCACAGATACGCAGTATTTT. Its translation is CASGRDSTDTQYF.

The rearrangement links TRBV6-6 to TRBJ1-5; perhaps TRBD1 as D (6 bases). Trimming shortened V by 6 bases and J by 7 bases, and 19 bases separated the two germline ends. Germline values: CDR1 MNHNY, CDR2 SVGAGI (reference sequence). The CDR3 length is 15 residues. The CDR3 DNA reads as TGTGCCAGCAGCCCTTTGGGGGCCCAAAGGCAGCCCCAGCATTTT. It specifies CASSPLGAQRQPQHF.

The chain combines TRBV5-1 with TRBJ1-2; TRBD1 is a possible D gene (6 bases). The CDR3 totals 15 residues. Germline V gives CDR1 SGHRS, CDR2 YFSETQ. V was trimmed by 2 bases and J by 4 bases, leaving 15 bases between them. CDR3 in amino acids: CASSFLGAEGYGYTF. CDR3 nucleotide sequence: TGCGCCAGCAGCTTCTTGGGGGCCGAGGGCTATGGCTACACCTTC. The full variable domain, with the rest looked up from reference TRBV5-1 and TRBJ1-2, is KAGVTQTPRYLIKTRGQQVTLSCSPISGHRSVSWYQQTPGQGLQFLFEYFSETQRNKGNFPGRFSGRQFSNSRSEMNVSTLELGDSALYLCASSFLGAEGYGYTFGSGTRLTVV.

The chain recombines TRBV14 with TRBJ1-2; D remains unclear. V lost 2 bases and J lost 5, with 12 bases in between. There are 14 residues in the CDR3. Per germline, CDR1 SGHDN and CDR2 FVKESK. CDR3 nucleotide sequence: TGTGCCAGCAGCCAAAGTGGTGGCACTTATGGCTACACCTTC. This translates into CASSQSGGTYGYTF.